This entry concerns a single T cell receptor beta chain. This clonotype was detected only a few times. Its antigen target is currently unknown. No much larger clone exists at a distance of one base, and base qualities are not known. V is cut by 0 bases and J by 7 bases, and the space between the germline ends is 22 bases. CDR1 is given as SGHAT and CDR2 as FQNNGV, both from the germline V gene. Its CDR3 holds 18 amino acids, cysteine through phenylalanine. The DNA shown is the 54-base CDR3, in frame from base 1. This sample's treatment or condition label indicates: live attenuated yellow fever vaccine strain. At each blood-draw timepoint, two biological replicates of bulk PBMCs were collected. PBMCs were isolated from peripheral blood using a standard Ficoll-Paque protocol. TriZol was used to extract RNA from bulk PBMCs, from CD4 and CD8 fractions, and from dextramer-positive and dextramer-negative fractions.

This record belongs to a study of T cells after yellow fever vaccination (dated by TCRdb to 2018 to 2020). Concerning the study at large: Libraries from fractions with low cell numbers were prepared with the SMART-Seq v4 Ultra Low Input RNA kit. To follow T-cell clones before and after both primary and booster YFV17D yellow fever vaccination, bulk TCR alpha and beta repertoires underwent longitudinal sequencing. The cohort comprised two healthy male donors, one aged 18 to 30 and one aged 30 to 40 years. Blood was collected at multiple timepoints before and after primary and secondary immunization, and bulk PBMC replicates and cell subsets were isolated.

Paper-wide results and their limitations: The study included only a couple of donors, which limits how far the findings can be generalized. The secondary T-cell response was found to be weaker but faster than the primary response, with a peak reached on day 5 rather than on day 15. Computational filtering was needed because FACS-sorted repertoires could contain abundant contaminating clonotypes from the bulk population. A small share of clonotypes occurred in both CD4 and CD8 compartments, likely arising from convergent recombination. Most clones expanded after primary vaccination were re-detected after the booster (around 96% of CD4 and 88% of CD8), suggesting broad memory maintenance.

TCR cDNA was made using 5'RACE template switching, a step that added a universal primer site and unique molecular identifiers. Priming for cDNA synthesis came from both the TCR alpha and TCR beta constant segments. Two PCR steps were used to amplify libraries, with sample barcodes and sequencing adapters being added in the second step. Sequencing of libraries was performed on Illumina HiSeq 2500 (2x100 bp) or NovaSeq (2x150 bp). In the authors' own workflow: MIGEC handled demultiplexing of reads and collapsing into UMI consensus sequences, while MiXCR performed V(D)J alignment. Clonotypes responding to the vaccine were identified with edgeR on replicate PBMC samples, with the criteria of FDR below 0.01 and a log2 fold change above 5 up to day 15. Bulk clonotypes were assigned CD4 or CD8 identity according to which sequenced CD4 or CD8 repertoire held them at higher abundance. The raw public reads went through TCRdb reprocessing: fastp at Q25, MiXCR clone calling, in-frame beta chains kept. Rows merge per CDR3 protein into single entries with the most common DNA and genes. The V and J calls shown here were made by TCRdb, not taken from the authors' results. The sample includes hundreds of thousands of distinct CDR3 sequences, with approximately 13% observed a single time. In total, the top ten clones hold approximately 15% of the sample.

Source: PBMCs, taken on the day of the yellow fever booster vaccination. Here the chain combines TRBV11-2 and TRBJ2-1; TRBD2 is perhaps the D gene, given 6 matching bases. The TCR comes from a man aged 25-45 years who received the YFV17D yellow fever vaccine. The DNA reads TGTGCCAGCAGCTTAGAGGCTTTGCGACGCCCAGGGAGGAATGAGCAGTTCTTC. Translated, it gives CASSLEALRRPGRNEQFF.